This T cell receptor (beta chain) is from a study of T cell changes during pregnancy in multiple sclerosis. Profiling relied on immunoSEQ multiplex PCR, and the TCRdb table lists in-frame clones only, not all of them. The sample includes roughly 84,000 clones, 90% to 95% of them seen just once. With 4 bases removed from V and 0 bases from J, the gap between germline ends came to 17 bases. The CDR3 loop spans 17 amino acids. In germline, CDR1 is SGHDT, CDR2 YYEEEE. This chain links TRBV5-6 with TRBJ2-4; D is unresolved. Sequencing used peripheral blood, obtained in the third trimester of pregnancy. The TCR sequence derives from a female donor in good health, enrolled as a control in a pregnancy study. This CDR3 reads CASSHLEGALAKNIQYF. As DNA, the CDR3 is TGTGCCAGCAGCCATTTGGAAGGAGCCCTAGCCAAAAACATTCAGTACTTC.